This T cell receptor beta chain was identified in a study of T cell repertoires in cytomegalovirus infection. Across the study: CMV infection plus the matching HLA type was flagged by public TCR beta signatures.

TCRdb re-called the reads with MiXCR, one entry per CDR3 protein. This sample has under 800,000 distinct CDR3 sequences, with 24% found just once. The V and J ends lost 1 base and 7 bases respectively, with 7 bases between them. Germline V gene sequence: CDR1 SGHDN, CDR2 FVKESK. The CDR3 extends over 13 amino acids. This clonotype showed up just a few times. Its antigen is undetermined. Points from the study as a whole: Clonotypes of TCR beta that were HLA-C-restricted and CMV-specific dominated the ex vivo response.

The material sequenced was CD8+ T cells from PBMCs. The V gene is TRBV14, the J gene TRBJ2-2; D is possibly TRBD2 (6 bases). This receptor was taken from a human donor in good health (CMV status not recorded). Some clones in this sample may be carry-over from other donors' samples. The CDR3 coding sequence is TGTGCCAGCAGCCAAGTGGACTACGGGGAGCTGTTTTTT. It specifies CASSQVDYGELFF. The full variable domain, with the rest looked up from reference TRBV14 and TRBJ2-2, is EAGVTQFPSHSVIEKGQTVTLRCDPISGHDNLYWYRRVMGKEIKFLLHFVKESKQDESGMPNNRFLAERTGGTYSTLKVQPAELEDSGVYFCASSQVDYGELFFGEGSRLTVL.